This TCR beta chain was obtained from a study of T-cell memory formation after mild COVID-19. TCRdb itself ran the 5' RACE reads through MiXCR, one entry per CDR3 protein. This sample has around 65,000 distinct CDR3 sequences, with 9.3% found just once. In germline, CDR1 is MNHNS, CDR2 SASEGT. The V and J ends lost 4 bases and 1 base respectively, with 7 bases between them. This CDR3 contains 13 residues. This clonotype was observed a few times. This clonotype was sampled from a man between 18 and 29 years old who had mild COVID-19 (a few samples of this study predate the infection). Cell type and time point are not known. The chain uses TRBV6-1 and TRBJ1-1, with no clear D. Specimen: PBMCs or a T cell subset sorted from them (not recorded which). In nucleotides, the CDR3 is TGTGCCAGCAGTGGGGGAGGGAACACTGAAGCTTTCTTT. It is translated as CASSGGGNTEAFF.